This T cell receptor beta chain is from a study of T cell responses to AZD1222 COVID-19 vaccine. Libraries were prepared by immunoSEQ multiplex PCR; TCRdb keeps only in-frame clonotypes and omits some of them. The sample holds about 100,000 clones; around nine tenths are singletons and the top ten take approximately 22%. This clonotype originated in an adult in good health. The sample here was peripheral blood, taken on day 0 of AZD1222 vaccination.

The CDR3 reads CASSPEAPGRATGELFF. The CDR3 DNA is TGTGCCAGCTCACCAGAGGCACCGGGACGAGCCACCGGGGAGCTGTTTTTT. The chain carries TRBV18 and TRBJ2-2; D possibly uses TRBD1 or TRBD2 (5 bases each). V was shortened by 2 bases and J by 4 bases, with 17 bases between the two germline ends. The CDR3 length is 17 residues. Germline loops: CDR1 KGHSH, CDR2 LQKENI.